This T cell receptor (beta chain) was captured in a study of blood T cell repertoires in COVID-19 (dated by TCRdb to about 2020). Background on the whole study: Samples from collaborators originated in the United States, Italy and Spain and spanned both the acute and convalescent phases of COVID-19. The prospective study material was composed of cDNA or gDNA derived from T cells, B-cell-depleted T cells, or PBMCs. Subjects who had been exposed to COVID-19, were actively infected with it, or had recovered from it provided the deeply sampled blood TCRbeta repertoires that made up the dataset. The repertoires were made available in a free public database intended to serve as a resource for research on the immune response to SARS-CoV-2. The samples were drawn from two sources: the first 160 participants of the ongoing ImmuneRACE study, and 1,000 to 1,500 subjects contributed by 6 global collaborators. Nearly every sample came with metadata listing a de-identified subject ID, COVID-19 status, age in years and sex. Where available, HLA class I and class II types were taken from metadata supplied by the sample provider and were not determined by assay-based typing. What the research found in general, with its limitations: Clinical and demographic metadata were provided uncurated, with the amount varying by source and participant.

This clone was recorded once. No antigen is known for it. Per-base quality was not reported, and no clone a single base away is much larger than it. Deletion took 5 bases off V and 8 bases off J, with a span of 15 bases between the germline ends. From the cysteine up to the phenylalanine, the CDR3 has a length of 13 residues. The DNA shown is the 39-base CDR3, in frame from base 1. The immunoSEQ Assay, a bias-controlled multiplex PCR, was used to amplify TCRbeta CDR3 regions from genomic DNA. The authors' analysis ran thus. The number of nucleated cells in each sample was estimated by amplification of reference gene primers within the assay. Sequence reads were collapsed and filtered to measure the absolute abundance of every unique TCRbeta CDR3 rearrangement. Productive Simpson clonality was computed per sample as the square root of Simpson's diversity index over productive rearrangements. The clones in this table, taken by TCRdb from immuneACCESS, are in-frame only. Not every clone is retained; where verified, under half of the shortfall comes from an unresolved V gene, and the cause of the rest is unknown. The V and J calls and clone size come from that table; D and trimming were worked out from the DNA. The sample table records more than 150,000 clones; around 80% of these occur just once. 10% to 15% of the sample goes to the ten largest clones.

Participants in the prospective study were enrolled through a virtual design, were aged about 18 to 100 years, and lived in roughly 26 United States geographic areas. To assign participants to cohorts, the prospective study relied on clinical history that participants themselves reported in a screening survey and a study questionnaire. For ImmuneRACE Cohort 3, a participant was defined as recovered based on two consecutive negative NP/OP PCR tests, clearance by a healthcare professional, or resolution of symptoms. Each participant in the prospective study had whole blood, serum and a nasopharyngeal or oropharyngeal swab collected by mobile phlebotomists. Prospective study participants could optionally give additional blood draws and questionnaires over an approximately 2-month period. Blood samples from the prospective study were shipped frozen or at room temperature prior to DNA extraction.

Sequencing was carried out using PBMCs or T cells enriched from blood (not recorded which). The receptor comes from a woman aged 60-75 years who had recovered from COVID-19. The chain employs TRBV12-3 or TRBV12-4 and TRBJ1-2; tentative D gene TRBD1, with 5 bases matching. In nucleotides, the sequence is TGTGCCAGCAGTACCACCAGGGTATACGGCTACACCTTC. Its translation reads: CASSTTRVYGYTF.